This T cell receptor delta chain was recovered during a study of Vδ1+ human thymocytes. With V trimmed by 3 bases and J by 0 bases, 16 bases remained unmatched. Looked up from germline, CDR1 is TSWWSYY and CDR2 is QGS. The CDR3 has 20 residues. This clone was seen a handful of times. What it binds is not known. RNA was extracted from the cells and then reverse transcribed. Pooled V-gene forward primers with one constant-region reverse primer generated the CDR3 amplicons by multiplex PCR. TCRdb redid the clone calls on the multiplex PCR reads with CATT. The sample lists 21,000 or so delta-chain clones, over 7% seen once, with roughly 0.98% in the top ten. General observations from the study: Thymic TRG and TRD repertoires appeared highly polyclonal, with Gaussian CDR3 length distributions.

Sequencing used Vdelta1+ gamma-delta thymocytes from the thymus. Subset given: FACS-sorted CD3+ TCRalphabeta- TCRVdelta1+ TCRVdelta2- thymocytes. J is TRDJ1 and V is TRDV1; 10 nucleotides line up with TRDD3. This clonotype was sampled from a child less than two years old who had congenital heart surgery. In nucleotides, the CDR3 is TGTGCTCTTGGGGAGCCCTCTAGGGCCTACTGGGGGATTTACACCGATAAACTCATCTTT. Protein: CALGEPSRAYWGIYTDKLIF.